The 23 T cell receptor beta chains reported below all come from one sample, sequenced in a study of low-dose radiotherapy and immunotherapy resistance in tumors. cDNA synthesis used a TRAV/TRBV-specific primer set for both chains. Amplification of TCRs used a constant-region primer and V-primer adapter for about 19 PCR cycles. TCRdb used MiXCR to reprocess the reads, holding one entry per CDR3 protein. Of about 58,000 distinct CDR3 sequences listed, about a quarter were seen once; the top ten hold 6.5% to 7%. The sample's time point: after trial treatment. Treatment: LDRT plus nivolumab, ipilimumab, low-dose cyclophosphamide and aspirin (RACIN trial). Specimen: PBMCs, collected after low-dose radiotherapy plus immunotherapy. These TCRs come from a male donor with prostate cancer.

This clonotype showed up just once. A far more abundant clone sits one base away, making this likely a read error. The rearrangement joins TRBV7-6 to TRBJ2-1; 7 bases match TRBD2. Germline V lookup: CDR1 SGHVS, CDR2 FNYEAQ. The CDR3 totals 20 residues. Trimming took 2 bases from V and 0 from J; bases not matched to a gene: 16. The CDR3: CASSLPNGLVGVPSYNEQFF. The CDR3 DNA reads TGTGCCAGCAGCTTACCAAACGGACTAGTGGGGGTCCCCTCCTACAATGAGCAGTTCTTC.

This clonotype was found many times. This chain uses TRBV19 with TRBJ2-1, with D tentatively TRBD2 (6 bases). Trimming removed 7 bases from V and 4 bases from J, with 17 bases in between. The CDR3 spans 15 residues. Germline V gives CDR1 LNHDA, CDR2 SQIVND (reference sequence). The DNA of the CDR3 is TGTGCCAGTAACAGAGGCGGGACGGTGTACAATGAGCAGTTCTTC. It yields the protein CASNRGGTVYNEQFF.

With respect to this clonotype: It differs at one base from a far larger clone, so likely a read error. This chain uses TRBV6-8 with TRBJ2-5, with 9 bases aligning to TRBD2. With V trimmed by 8 bases and J by 5 bases, 12 bases remained unmatched. CDR1 and CDR2 (germline): MNHGY, SAAAGT. CDR3 length: 15 amino acids. CDR3: CASCEKTSGLETQYF. In DNA, the CDR3 is TGTGCCAGCTGTGAAAAGACTAGCGGTTTGGAGACCCAGTACTTC.

The J gene is TRBJ1-2, the V gene TRBV7-2, with 8 nucleotides matching TRBD1. The germline gives CDR1 SGHTA, CDR2 FQGNSA. This CDR3 has 13 residues. Unmatched junction bases numbered 8, after V lost 4 bases and J lost 10 bases. The CDR3 loop is CASSSGQGRVYTF. CDR3 in DNA: TGTGCCAGCAGCTCCGGACAGGGTCGCGTCTACACCTTC.

This clonotype was recorded at least ten times. J is TRBJ2-1 and V is TRBV7-3; 12 bases line up with TRBD2. The V segment lost 5 bases and the J segment 9 bases; nucleotides outside the gene matches: 8. This CDR3 is built from 15 residues. In germline, CDR1 is SGHTA, CDR2 FQGTGA. CDR3 DNA sequence: TGTGCCAGCAGCCAGACTAGCGGGAGTTACGGTGAGCAGTTCTTC. Residues: CASSQTSGSYGEQFF.

This clonotype was found a few times. The chain recombines TRBV5-6 with TRBJ2-2, with no clear D. The CDR3 sequence is 15 residues long. Germline V gene data show CDR1 as SGHDT and CDR2 as YYEEEE. V shed 0 bases and J shed 4 bases, with 10 bases lying between them. The CDR3, as DNA: TGTGCCAGCAGCTTGGCGGACGGTATCACCGGGGAGCTGTTTTTT. It is translated as CASSLADGITGELFF.

The table lists this clonotype with a count of one. A far larger clone is off by one base, so a read error is likely. The genes are TRBV5-1 and TRBJ2-1; TRBD1 aligns across 7 bases. Germline CDR1 is SGHRS and CDR2 is YFSETQ. The CDR3 spans 14 residues. V was clipped by 4 bases and J by 10 bases; unmatched bases: 11. The CDR3 region is CASSEQGTPYEQFF. In nucleotides, the CDR3 is TGCGCCAGCAGCGAACAGGGGACCCCCTACGAGCAGTTCTTC.

The J gene is TRBJ2-1, the V gene TRBV5-1, with 7 bases fitting TRBD1. V lost 4 bases and J lost 10; bases outside the gene matches: 14. Germline V gene sequence: CDR1 SGHRS, CDR2 YFSETQ. CDR3 length equals 15 residues. For the CDR3, the DNA is TGCGCCAGCAGCCCCGAGACAGGGATCCACAGCGAGCAGTTCTTC. Translating gives CASSPETGIHSEQFF.

The sample holds one count of this clonotype. A far larger clone is just one base off, so this is likely a read error. CDR3 coding DNA: TGTGCCATCAGTGAGTCAAAGTTAGCGGGAGGAGTAGGGGGCTACAATGAGCAGTACTTC. It yields the protein CAISESKLAGGVGGYNEQYF. The chain joins TRBV10-3 to TRBJ2-7; 10 bases agree with TRBD2. Unmatched junction bases numbered 21, after V lost 0 bases and J lost 7 bases. The CDR3 totals 20 residues. Germline V lookup: CDR1 ENHRY, CDR2 SYGVKD.

The chain links TRBV5-1 to TRBJ2-2, with D hard to call. Germline CDR1 SGHRS, CDR2 YFSETQ. This CDR3 is built from 15 residues. V lost 1 base and J 0 bases, leaving 7 bases between the germline ends. CDR3 residues: CASSLTEANTGELFF. The DNA of the CDR3 is TGCGCCAGCAGCTTGACAGAAGCGAACACCGGGGAGCTGTTTTTT.

Ten or more counts support this clonotype. CDR3 residues: CASTPGLADTDTQYF. DNA for the CDR3: TGTGCCAGCACACCGGGACTAGCGGACACAGATACGCAGTATTTT. V gene TRBV2 combines with J gene TRBJ2-3; 11 bases map to TRBD2. CDR3 length: 15 amino acids. Looked up from germline, CDR1 is SNHLY and CDR2 is FYNNEI. Trimming cost V 7 bases and J 2 bases; bases outside gene matches: 5.

This clonotype was found many times. In DNA form, the CDR3 reads TGTGCCAGCAGCAATTTCCAAGGGACACACAATGAGCAGTTCTTC. As protein: CASSNFQGTHNEQFF. The chain recombines TRBV3-1 with TRBJ2-1; possibly TRBD1 for D (6 bases). V was pared by 5 bases and J by 5 bases, with 16 bases between. The germline CDR1 and CDR2 sequences are LGHDT and YNNKEL (reference sequence). This CDR3 has 15 residues.

With respect to this clonotype: A far larger clone is only one base removed, so a read error is likely. This chain uses TRBV24-1 with TRBJ2-5, with D tentatively TRBD1 (6 bases). The CDR3 extends over 14 amino acids. Trimming stripped 9 bases from V and 11 bases from J, with 24 bases between. Germline V lookup: CDR1 KGHDR, CDR2 SFDVKD. The chain's CDR3 is CATGGAGLLNEQYF. As DNA, the CDR3 is TGTGCCACCGGGGGCGCAGGGTTACTCAATGAGCAGTACTTC.

The V call is TRBV18, the J call TRBJ2-7, with 10 bases fitting TRBD1. CDR1 is KGHSH, CDR2 LQKENI, per germline. This CDR3 contains 16 residues. The ends lost 5 bases at V and 0 bases at J; junction bases unmatched: 7. DNA of the CDR3: TGTGCCAGCTCATCGCGGACAGGGGGTAGCTCCTACGAGCAGTACTTC. Its protein product is CASSSRTGGSSYEQYF. The full variable domain, with the rest looked up from reference TRBV18 and TRBJ2-7, is NAGVMQNPRHLVRRRGQEARLRCSPMKGHSHVYWYRQLPEEGLKFMVYLQKENIIDESGMPKERFSAEFPKEGPSILRIQQVVRGDSAAYFCASSSRTGGSSYEQYFGPGTRLTVT.

At least ten counts were recorded for this clonotype. The CDR3, as DNA: TGTGCCAGCAGCCACACAGGGTCGGGAGGCACCATATATTTT. This codes for CASSHTGSGGTIYF. V usage is TRBV3-1 and J usage is TRBJ1-3; D is possibly TRBD1 (6 bases). With 3 bases removed from V and 9 bases from J, the gap between germline ends came to 15 bases. Germline assignment: CDR1 LGHDT and CDR2 YNNKEL (reference sequence). The CDR3 is 14 amino acids.

The gene calls are TRBV3-1 and TRBJ2-7; D unresolved. This CDR3 is built from 14 residues. V shed 4 bases and J shed 0 bases, with 10 bases lying between them. Looked up from germline, CDR1 is LGHDT and CDR2 is YNNKEL (reference sequence). In DNA, the CDR3 is TGTGCCAGCAGCCGGGCCCTCAGCTCCTACGAGCAGTACTTC. Its protein product is CASSRALSSYEQYF.

The chain has TRBV6-5 and TRBJ1-4; tentatively, D is TRBD1 (5 bases). Between the trimmed V and J ends, which lost 7 bases and 4 bases, there was a span of 13 bases. Germline lookup yields CDR1 MNHEY and CDR2 SVGAGI. CDR3 size: 14 residues. Here the CDR3 reads CASTLGGGNEKLFF. The DNA of the CDR3 is TGTGCCAGCACCTTGGGCGGGGGTAATGAAAAACTGTTTTTT.

Concerning this clonotype: This likely traces to a read error, being one base from a far larger clone. V and J are TRBV24-1 and TRBJ1-3, with 7 positions matching TRBD1. Germline-derived CDR1 and CDR2 are KGHDR and SFDVKD. The CDR3 totals 16 residues. Trimming took 11 bases from V and 1 from J; bases not matched to a gene: 13. This chain's CDR3 is CANSFSAGGSGNTIYF. DNA of the CDR3: TGTGCCAACAGCTTTTCGGCAGGGGGGTCTGGAAACACCATATATTTT.

This clonotype has at least ten counts. The chain links TRBV5-1 to TRBJ2-1; possible D gene TRBD2, 5 bases. V gave up 3 bases and J gave up 0 bases, with 16 bases separating them. From germline, CDR1 is SGHRS and CDR2 YFSETQ. The CDR3 covers 17 residues. CDR3 nucleotide sequence: TGCGCCAGCAGCTCACCGTCGGGGTTCCCCTCCTACAATGAGCAGTTCTTC. This encodes CASSSPSGFPSYNEQFF.

This clonotype was seen at least ten times. This rearrangement joins TRBV27 to TRBJ2-1, with D tentatively TRBD1 (5 bases). Germline CDR1 MNHEY, CDR2 SMNVEV (reference sequence). With 2 bases removed from V and 5 bases from J, the gap between germline ends came to 19 bases. The CDR3 is 17 residues long. The CDR3 spells CASSLRVLTAEDNEQFF. The CDR3 DNA follows: TGTGCCAGCAGTTTAAGGGTGTTGACAGCAGAAGACAATGAGCAGTTCTTC.

This clonotype appeared many times. DNA for the CDR3: TGTGCCACCAGCAGAGATCCAGGGGCCGGTGAAAAACTGTTTTTT. This sequence encodes CATSRDPGAGEKLFF. This chain links TRBV15 with TRBJ1-4; D might be TRBD1 (6 bases). Per germline, CDR1 LNHNV and CDR2 YYDKDF (reference sequence). The CDR3 covers 15 residues. V lost 0 bases and J lost 7, with 12 bases in between.

The table lists this clonotype with many counts. V and J are TRBV29-1 and TRBJ2-3; D is unresolved. Germline CDR1 reads SQVTM; CDR2 reads ANQGSEA. Trimming shortened V by 3 bases and J by 2 bases, and 9 bases separated the two germline ends. CDR3 size: 13 residues. The CDR3 sequence is CSVDGQATDTQYF. CDR3 sequence (DNA): TGCAGCGTTGACGGTCAGGCCACAGATACGCAGTATTTT.

V is TRBV6-2 or TRBV6-3 and J is TRBJ2-1, with D unresolved. The germline gives CDR1 MNHEY, CDR2 SVGEGT. V gave up 11 bases and J gave up 0 bases, with 14 bases separating them. CDR3 size: 14 residues. The DNA for the CDR3 is TGTGCCGGGTCTGGCGCGAGCTCCTACAATGAGCAGTTCTTC. This sequence encodes CAGSGASSYNEQFF.